Below, 10 T cell receptor beta chains from the same sample are listed, as sequenced in a study of T cell changes during pregnancy in multiple sclerosis. Profiling relied on immunoSEQ multiplex PCR, and the TCRdb table lists in-frame clones only, not all of them. Here the sample spans approximately 100,000 clones, about 89% being singletons. The input for sequencing was peripheral blood, taken after pregnancy. All receptors come from a female donor with multiple sclerosis, enrolled in a pregnancy study.

The chain uses TRBV30 and TRBJ2-2, with D possibly matching TRBD2 (6 bases). From germline, CDR1 is GTSNPN and CDR2 SVGIG (reference sequence). Trimming took 0 bases from V and 2 from J, leaving 10 bases between them. The CDR3 is 15 amino acids. This CDR3 is CAWSVWRENTGELFF. CDR3 coding DNA: TGTGCCTGGAGTGTATGGCGGGAAAACACCGGGGAGCTGTTTTTT.

The chain combines TRBV7-9 with TRBJ2-5; 7 nucleotides align to TRBD1. The CDR3 consists of 14 residues. V shed 4 bases, J shed 0 bases, and the junction held 2 bases outside the gene matches. Germline V gives CDR1 SEHNR, CDR2 FQNEAQ (reference sequence). CDR3 amino acids: CASSSGQYQETQYF. CDR3 DNA: TGTGCCAGCAGCTCGGGACAGTACCAAGAGACCCAGTACTTC.

The chain has TRBV6-1 and TRBJ1-5, with D perhaps TRBD1 (5 bases). CDR3 length: 15 amino acids. V was cut by 8 bases and J by 7 bases, with 21 bases left in between. The germline V gene has CDR1 MNHNS and CDR2 SASEGT. The CDR3 sequence is CASFQGRVAGQPQHF. The CDR3 DNA sequence: TGTGCCAGCTTTCAGGGCAGGGTCGCGGGGCAGCCCCAGCATTTT.

This chain joins TRBV5-4 and TRBJ2-2, with D possibly matching TRBD1 (5 bases). The CDR3 length is 15 residues. Between the trimmed V and J ends, which lost 1 base and 0 bases, there was a span of 7 bases. The germline V gene encodes CDR1 SGHNT and CDR2 YYREEE (reference sequence). CDR3 amino acids: CASSLRGTNTGELFF. For the CDR3, the DNA is TGTGCCAGCAGCTTGAGGGGAACGAACACCGGGGAGCTGTTTTTT. Variable domain in full (rest from reference TRBV5-4 and TRBJ2-2): ETGVTQSPTHLIKTRGQQVTLRCSSQSGHNTVSWYQQALGQGPQFIFQYYREEENGRGNFPPRFSGLQFPNYSSELNVNALELDDSALYLCASSLRGTNTGELFFGEGSRLTVL.

The V call is TRBV6-1, the J call TRBJ2-7; the D is unclear. Germline assignment: CDR1 MNHNS and CDR2 SASEGT. CDR3 length: 11 residues. V lost 10 bases and J lost 1, with 8 bases in between. CDR3 loop: CAIGSSYEQYF. The CDR3 DNA reads TGTGCCATTGGCAGTTCCTACGAGCAGTACTTC.

In nucleotides, the CDR3 is TGCGCCAGCACCCCACCCGGACAGTCTAGGCATGGCTACACCTTC. This codes for CASTPPGQSRHGYTF. The V gene is TRBV4-1, the J gene TRBJ1-2; D is possibly TRBD1 (6 bases). Germline-derived CDR1 and CDR2 are MGHRA and YSYEKL. The CDR3 totals 15 residues. Trimming left V 7 bases short and J 6 bases short, with 21 bases between.

The chain is built from TRBV5-4 and TRBJ1-1, with 7 positions matching TRBD1. Germline V gene sequence: CDR1 SGHNT, CDR2 YYREEE (reference sequence). This CDR3 region has 14 residues. The junction had 7 bases not matched to a gene; V was cut back by 4 bases and J by 4 bases. CDR3 amino acids: CASSPAGGGTEAFF. The DNA for the CDR3 is TGTGCCAGCAGCCCAGCAGGGGGTGGCACTGAAGCTTTCTTT.

CDR3 amino acids: CASSEVGRAAEAFF. The CDR3 DNA follows: TGTGCCAGCAGTGAAGTAGGGCGAGCGGCTGAAGCTTTCTTT. The rearrangement links TRBV6-1 to TRBJ1-1, with D unclear. The CDR3 is 14 residues long. Trimming left V 1 base short and J 6 bases short, with 12 bases between. CDR1 is MNHNS and CDR2 is SASEGT in the germline V gene.

This chain links TRBV19 with TRBJ2-2; 10 bases are shared with TRBD2. The germline CDR1 and CDR2 sequences are LNHDA and SQIVND (reference sequence). V was pared by 7 bases and J by 6 bases, with 11 bases of the junction left unmatched. CDR3 length: 16 residues. DNA for the CDR3: TGTGCCAGTACGTCAAAGCGGGGGGGCTCGGCCGGGGAGCTGTTTTTT. As protein: CASTSKRGGSAGELFF.

The rearrangement links TRBV6-5 to TRBJ1-4, with 9 bases identical to TRBD1. Germline CDR1 is MNHEY and CDR2 is SVGAGI. The trim removed 6 bases at V and 8 bases at J, leaving 7 bases unmatched. The CDR3 is made up of 14 amino acids. The CDR3 DNA follows: TGTGCCAGCAGGGAACAGGGGGCGCGGGAAAAACTGTTTTTT. It codes for CASREQGAREKLFF.